These 9 T cell receptor beta chains originate from one sample sequenced in a study of T cells in Graves' hyperthyroidism and ophthalmopathy. Amplification of TCR beta CDR3 regions was performed using RNA transcripts as template. The TCR CDR3 first-round RT-PCR relied on the HTBI primer set. MiXCR was run by TCRdb on the multiplex PCR reads, yielding one entry per CDR3 protein. The sample yields 300,000 to 350,000 distinct CDR3 sequences, 15% to 20% seen once. Sample: blood. These receptors originate from a woman between 40 and 50 years old with Graves' ophthalmopathy.

This clonotype was seen many times. The V and J genes are TRBV20-1 and TRBJ1-2, with 7 nucleotides matching TRBD1. V dropped 5 bases and J dropped 8; count of bases not matched to a gene: 14. Germline V gene data show CDR1 as DFQATT and CDR2 as SNEGSKA (reference sequence). The CDR3 extends over 14 amino acids. The CDR3 DNA sequence: TGCAGTGCTTCCACCCAGGAGGGGGCGAGGGGCTACACCTTC. Protein: CSASTQEGARGYTF.

This clonotype was observed many times. This rearrangement joins TRBV12-3 or TRBV12-4 to TRBJ2-7; 9 positions match TRBD1. V trimming: 4 bases; J trimming: 3 bases; junction bases outside the gene matches: 4. The CDR3 is made up of 14 amino acids. The CDR3, as DNA: TGTGCCAGCAGTTCCAGACAGGGGGTCTACGAGCAGTACTTC. It specifies CASSSRQGVYEQYF.

V and J are TRBV11-2 and TRBJ2-7, with D unclear. The CDR3 has 14 amino acids. In germline, CDR1 is SGHAT, CDR2 FQNNGV. V dropped 5 bases and J dropped 0 bases, with 11 bases sitting between them. CDR3: CASSMSPYSYEQYF. The CDR3 coding sequence is TGTGCCAGCAGCATGAGCCCCTACTCCTACGAGCAGTACTTC.

This clonotype was recorded many times. The chain links TRBV20-1 to TRBJ2-7; maybe TRBD2 (6 bases). V was pared by 4 bases and J by 2 bases, with 18 bases between. From germline, CDR1 is DFQATT and CDR2 SNEGSKA (reference sequence). This CDR3 region has 15 residues. This CDR3 is CSAIPPTSPTYEQYF. The CDR3 bases are TGCAGTGCTATCCCTCCCACTAGCCCCACCTACGAGCAGTACTTC.

The V call is TRBV6-1, the J call TRBJ1-3; the match to TRBD1 covers 10 bases. The CDR3 runs 15 residues. Germline-derived CDR1 and CDR2 are MNHNS and SASEGT. The V and J ends lost 6 bases and 3 bases, in that order; junction bases with no gene match: 5. The CDR3, as DNA: TGTGCCAGCAGCCCCGGGACAGGGGATGGAAACACCATATATTTT. Translating it yields CASSPGTGDGNTIYF.

This clonotype was seen only a few times. V usage is TRBV2 and J usage is TRBJ2-2; the D gene is possibly TRBD1 (6 bases). CDR3 length: 14 amino acids. The ends were cut back, 7 bases at V and 11 bases at J, with 20 bases in the middle. CDR1 SNHLY and CDR2 FYNNEI come from the germline V gene. DNA for the CDR3: TGTGCCAGCACGAACCAGGATGGGGGCGGCGAGCTGTTTTTT. Residues: CASTNQDGGGELFF.

This clonotype was recorded many times. The V and J genes are TRBV6-1 and TRBJ2-4, with D perhaps TRBD1 (6 bases). The CDR3 is 15 residues long. Germline V lookup: CDR1 MNHNS, CDR2 SASEGT. V was cut by 6 bases and J by 4 bases, with 16 bases left in between. Here the CDR3 reads CASRTLGTTKNIQYF. The CDR3 DNA sequence: TGTGCCAGCAGGACCCTCGGGACAACTAAAAACATTCAGTACTTC.

This clonotype was seen at least ten times. The chain employs TRBV25-1 and TRBJ2-5; TRBD2 is a possible D gene (5 bases). V lost 3 bases to trimming and J lost 2 bases, with 13 bases between them. The length of the CDR3 is 15 residues. Germline assignment: CDR1 MGHDK and CDR2 SYGVNS. CDR3 coding DNA: TGTGCCAGCAGTGACAAAGCAGGAGGTCAAGAGACCCAGTACTTC. Encoded protein: CASSDKAGGQETQYF.

This clonotype was counted at least ten times. The chain joins TRBV27 to TRBJ2-5; 12 bases align to TRBD2. Germline-derived CDR1 and CDR2 are MNHEY and SMNVEV (reference sequence). The CDR3 contains 14 residues. Trimming at V came to 5 bases and at J to 5 bases, leaving 3 bases not matched to a gene. The CDR3 nucleotides read TGTGCCAGCAGTGTGACTAGCGGGAGTGAGACCCAGTACTTC. Translating it yields CASSVTSGSETQYF.